Described below is a single T cell receptor (beta chain) sequence and its context. This specimen belongs to a study of blood T cell repertoires in COVID-19. On the study more broadly: PBMCs, B-cell-depleted T cells, or T cells provided the cDNA or gDNA that made up the material.

This CDR3 region has 12 residues. In germline, CDR1 is KGHSH, CDR2 LQKENI. V was clipped by 3 bases and J by 7 bases, with 8 bases between them. Libraries were prepared by immunoSEQ multiplex PCR; TCRdb keeps only in-frame clonotypes and omits some of them. The table includes 50,000 to 65,000 clones, around four fifths detected once. This clonotype was obtained from a human donor in a cohort sampled during active COVID-19. Sequencing was carried out using peripheral blood. The chain carries TRBV18 and TRBJ2-3; D ambiguous. This chain's CDR3 is CASSPAGHTQYF. The CDR3 DNA sequence: TGTGCCAGCTCACCCGCCGGTCATACGCAGTATTTT.